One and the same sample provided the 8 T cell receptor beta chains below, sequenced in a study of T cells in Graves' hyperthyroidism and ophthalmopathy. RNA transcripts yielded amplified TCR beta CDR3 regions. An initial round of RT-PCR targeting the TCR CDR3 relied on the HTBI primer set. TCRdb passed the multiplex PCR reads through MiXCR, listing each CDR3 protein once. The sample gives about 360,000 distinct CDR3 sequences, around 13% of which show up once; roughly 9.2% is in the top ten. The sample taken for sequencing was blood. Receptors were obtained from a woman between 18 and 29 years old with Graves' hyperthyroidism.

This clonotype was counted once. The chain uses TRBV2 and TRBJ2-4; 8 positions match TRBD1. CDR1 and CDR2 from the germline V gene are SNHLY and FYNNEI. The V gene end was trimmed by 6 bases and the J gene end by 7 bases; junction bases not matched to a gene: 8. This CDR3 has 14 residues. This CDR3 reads CASRDPDRANIQYF. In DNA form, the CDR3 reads TGTGCCAGCAGGGATCCGGACAGGGCGAACATTCAGTACTTC.

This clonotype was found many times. In DNA form, the CDR3 reads TGTGCCTGGAGTGCAGTGATGCTTGGAGAGACCCAGTACTTC. Amino acid sequence: CAWSAVMLGETQYF. The chain links TRBV30 to TRBJ2-5; D unresolved. Germline CDR1 and CDR2: GTSNPN and SVGIG (reference sequence). The CDR3 is 14 amino acids. Trimming left V 1 base short and J 4 bases short, with 13 bases between.

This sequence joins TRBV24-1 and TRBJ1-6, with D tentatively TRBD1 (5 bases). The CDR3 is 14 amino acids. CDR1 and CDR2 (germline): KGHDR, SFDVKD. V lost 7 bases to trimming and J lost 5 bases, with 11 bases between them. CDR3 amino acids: CATSEGQHNSPLHF. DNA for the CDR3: TGTGCCACCAGCGAGGGGCAGCATAATTCACCCCTCCACTTT.

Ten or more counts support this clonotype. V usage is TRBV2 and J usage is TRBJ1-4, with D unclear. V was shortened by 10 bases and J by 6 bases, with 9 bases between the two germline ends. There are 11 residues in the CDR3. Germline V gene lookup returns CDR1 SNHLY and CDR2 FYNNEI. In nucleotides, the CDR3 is TGTGCCAACCGCGGGGATGAAAAACTGTTTTTT. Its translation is CANRGDEKLFF. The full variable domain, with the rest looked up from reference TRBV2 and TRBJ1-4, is EPEVTQTPSHQVTQMGQEVILRCVPISNHLYFYWYRQILGQKVEFLVSFYNNEISEKSEIFDDQFSVERPDGSNFTLKIRSTKLEDSAMYFCANRGDEKLFFGSGTQLSVL.

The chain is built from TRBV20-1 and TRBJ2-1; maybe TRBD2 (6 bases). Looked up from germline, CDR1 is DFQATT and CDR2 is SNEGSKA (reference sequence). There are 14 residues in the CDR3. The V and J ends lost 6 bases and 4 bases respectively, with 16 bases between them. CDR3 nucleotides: TGCAGTGCCCCGAGCGCGGGACTGTACAATGAGCAGTTCTTC. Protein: CSAPSAGLYNEQFF.

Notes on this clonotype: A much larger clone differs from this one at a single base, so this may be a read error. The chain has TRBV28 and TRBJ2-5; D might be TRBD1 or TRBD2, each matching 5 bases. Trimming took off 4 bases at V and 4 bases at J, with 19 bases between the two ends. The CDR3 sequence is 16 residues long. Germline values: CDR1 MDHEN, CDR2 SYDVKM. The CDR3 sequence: CASSSLGIGAGETQYF. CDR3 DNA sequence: TGTGCCAGCAGTTCATTGGGTATCGGGGCAGGAGAGACCCAGTACTTC.

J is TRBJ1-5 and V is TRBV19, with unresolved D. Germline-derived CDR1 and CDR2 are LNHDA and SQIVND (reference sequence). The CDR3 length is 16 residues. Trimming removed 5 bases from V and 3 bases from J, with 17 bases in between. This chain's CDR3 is CASSPLSTLPNQPQHF. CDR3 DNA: TGTGCCAGTAGTCCCCTTTCAACCCTCCCCAATCAGCCCCAGCATTTT. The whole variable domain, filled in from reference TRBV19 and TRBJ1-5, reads DGGITQSPKYLFRKEGQNVTLSCEQNLNHDAMYWYRQDPGQGLRLIYYSQIVNDFQKGDIAEGYSVSREKKESFPLTVTSAQKNPTAFYLCASSPLSTLPNQPQHFGDGTRLSIL.

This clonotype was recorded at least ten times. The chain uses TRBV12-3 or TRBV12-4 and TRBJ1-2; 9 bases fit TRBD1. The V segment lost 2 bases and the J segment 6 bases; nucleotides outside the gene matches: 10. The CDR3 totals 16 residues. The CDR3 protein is CASSLLRDRAVNGYTF. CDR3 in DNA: TGTGCCAGCAGTTTACTCCGGGACAGGGCAGTGAATGGCTACACCTTC.